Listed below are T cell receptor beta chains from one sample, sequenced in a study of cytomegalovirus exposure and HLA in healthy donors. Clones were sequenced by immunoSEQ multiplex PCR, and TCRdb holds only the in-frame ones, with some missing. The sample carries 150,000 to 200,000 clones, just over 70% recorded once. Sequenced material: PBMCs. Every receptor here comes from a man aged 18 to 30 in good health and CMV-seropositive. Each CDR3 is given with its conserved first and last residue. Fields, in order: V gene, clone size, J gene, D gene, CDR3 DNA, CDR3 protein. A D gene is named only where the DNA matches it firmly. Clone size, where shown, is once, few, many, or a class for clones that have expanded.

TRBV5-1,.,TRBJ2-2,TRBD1,TGCGCCAGCAGCTCGTGGACAGGGAGCACCGGGGAGCTGTTTTTT,CASSSWTGSTGELFF
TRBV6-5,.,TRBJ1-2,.,TGTGCCAGCAGTTATGGGCCCCTCTATGGCTACACCTTC,CASSYGPLYGYTF
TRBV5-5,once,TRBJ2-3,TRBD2,TGTGCCAGCAGCCCTAATTGGGCGGGGGGGACAGATACGCAGTATTTT,CASSPNWAGGTDTQYF
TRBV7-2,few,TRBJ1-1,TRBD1,TGTGCCAGCAGCTTAAAGGCAGGGGGGTCTCACACTGAAGCTTTCTTT,CASSLKAGGSHTEAFF
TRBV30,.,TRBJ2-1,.,TGTGCCTGGACCGCGTTATCCTACAATGAGCAGTTCTTC,CAWTALSYNEQFF
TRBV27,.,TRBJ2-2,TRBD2,TGTGCCAGCAGTCCTCTCGTGGGAGGGCCGAACACCGGGGAGCTGTTTTTT,CASSPLVGGPNTGELFF
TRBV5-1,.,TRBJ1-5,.,TGCGCCAGCAGCCCGGACGGGAGTCTCGTTCAGCCCCAGCATTTT,CASSPDGSLVQPQHF
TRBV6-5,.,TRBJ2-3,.,TGTGCCAGCAGTTACTCATCCGGGGGTGGGGATACGCAGTATTTT,CASSYSSGGGDTQYF
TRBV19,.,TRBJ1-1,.,TGTGCCAGTAGTATAGGGGAGATTGAAGCTTTCTTT,CASSIGEIEAFF
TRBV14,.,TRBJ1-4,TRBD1,TGTGCCAGCAGCCAGTCGACAGGGGCTAATGAAAAACTGTTTTTT,CASSQSTGANEKLFF
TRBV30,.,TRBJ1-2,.,TGTGCCTGGAGCGGACTTGCTGGTGGCTACACCTTC,CAWSGLAGGYTF
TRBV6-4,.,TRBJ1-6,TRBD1,TGTGCCAGCAGTGAGGACAGGGGAAGTTCACCCCTCCACTTT,CASSEDRGSSPLHF
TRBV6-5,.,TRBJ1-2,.,TGTGCCAGCAGTTCATCTCCAATAGAAAACTATGGCTACACCTTC,CASSSSPIENYGYTF
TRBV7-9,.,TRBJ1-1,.,TGTGCCAGCAGCTTAATGACGGGGGCTTTCTTT,CASSLMTGAFF
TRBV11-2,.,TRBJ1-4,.,TGTGCCAGCAGCTTAAGGGGCCCAACTAATGAAAAACTGTTTTTT,CASSLRGPTNEKLFF
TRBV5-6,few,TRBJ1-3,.,TGTGCCAGCAGCTTGGAGCTCGGGGACACCATATATTTT,CASSLELGDTIYF
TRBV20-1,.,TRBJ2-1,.,TGCAGTGCCCCGAGAGCGAGGGAGCAGTTCTTC,CSAPRAREQFF
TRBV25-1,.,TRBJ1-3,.,TGTGCCAGCAGCGGTGGGGCGCGCTCTGGAAACACCATATATTTT,CASSGGARSGNTIYF
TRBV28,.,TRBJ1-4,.,TGTGCCAGCAAAGAGTCCAGGGTGGGTGAAAAACTGTTTTTT,CASKESRVGEKLFF